The 14 T cell receptor beta chains below all came from one sample that was sequenced in a study of cytomegalovirus exposure and HLA in healthy donors. The PCR employed 60 Vbeta primers together with 13 Jbeta primers. Method: immunoSEQ multiplex PCR; TCRdb's copy keeps in-frame clones and lacks some. The sample records about 190,000 clones, around 75% being singletons. Sequenced input: PBMCs. The receptors here all came from a woman in her 30s in good health and CMV-seropositive.

The chain joins TRBV5-6 to TRBJ2-1; no clear D. V was pared by 4 bases and J by 0 bases, with 14 bases between. CDR1 is SGHDT and CDR2 is YYEEEE in the germline V gene. The CDR3 is 16 residues long. The DNA of the CDR3 is TGTGCCAGCAGCAGACTTCGTACCGGCTCCTACAATGAGCAGTTCTTC. This gives the protein CASSRLRTGSYNEQFF.

This sequence joins TRBV7-9 and TRBJ2-3; 7 bases fit TRBD1. The CDR3 is made up of 16 amino acids. CDR1 is SEHNR and CDR2 is FQNEAQ in the germline V gene (reference sequence). Losses at the gene ends were 1 base for V and 2 bases for J; bases not matched to a gene: 6. This CDR3 is CASSLGTGASTDTQYF. DNA of the CDR3: TGTGCCAGCAGCTTAGGCACAGGGGCCTCCACAGATACGCAGTATTTT.

The chain is built from TRBV20-1 and TRBJ2-1, with D perhaps matching TRBD1 (5 bases). This CDR3 is 10 amino acids long. The germline V and J ends were trimmed by 5 bases and 9 bases, with 8 bases remaining between them. Looked up from germline, CDR1 is DFQATT and CDR2 is SNEGSKA (reference sequence). CDR3 DNA sequence: TGCAGTGCTGAGCAGGGTGAGCAGTTCTTC. This translates into CSAEQGEQFF.

This clone has just a few counts. The chain has TRBV27 and TRBJ1-1; D uncertain. The CDR3 spans 13 residues. Germline CDR1 reads MNHEY; CDR2 reads SMNVEV (reference sequence). Trimming removed 3 bases at V and 4 bases at J, with 9 bases between. The CDR3 DNA follows: TGTGCCAGCAGTTTGCCGGGAATCACTGAAGCTTTCTTT. This sequence encodes CASSLPGITEAFF.

This chain connects TRBV27 to TRBJ1-1; tentative D call: TRBD1 (6 bases). CDR3 size: 14 residues. Germline V gene data show CDR1 as MNHEY and CDR2 as SMNVEV (reference sequence). Trimming took off 2 bases at V and 4 bases at J, with 11 bases between the two ends. CDR3 protein: CASSLNGGVTEAFF. The CDR3 coding sequence is TGTGCCAGCAGTTTAAATGGGGGCGTCACTGAAGCTTTCTTT.

The chain uses TRBV7-8 and TRBJ2-2, with D maybe TRBD2 (5 bases). The CDR3 is 16 residues long. Germline lookup yields CDR1 SGHVS and CDR2 FQNEAQ. V dropped 5 bases and J dropped 0 bases, with 13 bases sitting between them. The CDR3 loop is CASSGTRFANTGELFF. The CDR3, as DNA: TGTGCCAGCAGCGGAACTAGGTTCGCGAACACCGGGGAGCTGTTTTTT. The whole variable domain, filled in from reference TRBV7-8 and TRBJ2-2, reads GAGVSQSPRYKVAKRGQDVALRCDPISGHVSLFWYQQALGQGPEFLTYFQNEAQLDKSGLPSDRFFAERPEGSVSTLKIQRTQQEDSAVYLCASSGTRFANTGELFFGEGSRLTVL.

V usage is TRBV5-1 and J usage is TRBJ2-7; 7 positions agree with TRBD1. The V and J ends lost 1 base and 5 bases, in that order; junction bases with no gene match: 6. The length of the CDR3 is 14 residues. The germline CDR1 and CDR2 sequences are SGHRS and YFSETQ. The CDR3 is CASSLSQGPNEQYF. The CDR3 region has the DNA TGCGCCAGCAGCTTGTCACAGGGGCCTAACGAGCAGTACTTC.

This chain links TRBV9 with TRBJ1-2; 7 bases line up with TRBD1. The CDR3 has 15 amino acids. The ends lost 0 bases at V and 4 bases at J; junction bases unmatched: 6. From germline, CDR1 is SGDLS and CDR2 YYNGEE. CDR3 protein: CASSVVRQGPYGYTF. The CDR3 DNA reads TGTGCCAGCAGCGTAGTGAGACAGGGACCCTATGGCTACACCTTC.

V usage is TRBV7-6 and J usage is TRBJ1-1, with D unclear. V was shortened by 0 bases and J by 2 bases, with 7 bases between the two germline ends. The CDR3 contains 14 residues. Germline loops: CDR1 SGHVS, CDR2 FNYEAQ. The CDR3 DNA follows: TGTGCCAGCAGCTTAGCTGGCCAAAACACTGAAGCTTTCTTT. Amino acid sequence: CASSLAGQNTEAFF.

The genes are TRBV15 and TRBJ2-1, with a weak D call TRBD1 (6 bases). This CDR3 contains 13 residues. Trimming removed 9 bases at V and 5 bases at J, with 14 bases between. The germline CDR1 and CDR2 sequences are LNHNV and YYDKDF (reference sequence). The CDR3 DNA is TGTGCCACGAAGGACAGCCTCGACAATGAGCAGTTCTTC. Translation: CATKDSLDNEQFF.

Turning to this clone: An end of the junction does not agree with germline; a read error may underlie this. V usage is TRBV7-9 and J usage is TRBJ2-1; 12 bases line up with TRBD2. The V gene's germline CDR1 is SEHNR and CDR2 FQNEAQ (reference sequence). The CDR3 sequence is 17 residues long. This CDR3 is CSSILRDLAGGDNEQFF. The CDR3, as DNA: TGTTCCAGCATCTTGAGAGACCTAGCGGGAGGGGACAATGAGCAGTTCTTC.

The chain couples TRBV5-1 to TRBJ1-2; D may be TRBD1 (6 bases). Trimming stripped 0 bases from V and 8 bases from J, with 14 bases between. Germline CDR1 SGHRS, CDR2 YFSETQ. The CDR3 runs 14 residues. CDR3 region: CASSLEAGAGGYTF. The CDR3 nucleotides read TGCGCCAGCAGCTTGGAGGCGGGGGCGGGCGGCTACACCTTC.

The V and J genes are TRBV7-9 and TRBJ2-7; possible D gene TRBD2, 5 bases. This CDR3 is built from 16 residues. The ends were cut back, 0 bases at V and 5 bases at J, with 17 bases in the middle. Germline V gene lookup returns CDR1 SEHNR and CDR2 FQNEAQ (reference sequence). The CDR3: CASSLARAGIDDEQYF. The CDR3 DNA reads as TGTGCCAGCAGCTTAGCGCGGGCGGGTATAGACGACGAGCAGTACTTC. The full variable domain, completed using reference TRBV7-9 and TRBJ2-7, is DTGVSQNPRHKITKRGQNVTFRCDPISEHNRLYWYRQTLGQGPEFLTYFQNEAQLEKSRLLSDRFSAERPKGSFSTLEIQRTEQGDSAMYLCASSLARAGIDDEQYFGPGTRLTVT.

The chain is built from TRBV7-9 and TRBJ2-3, with no clear D. Germline V CDR1 and CDR2: SEHNR, FQNEAQ (reference sequence). Deletions cut 5 bases from V and 6 bases from J, with 9 bases between. The CDR3 totals 12 residues. The DNA of the CDR3 is TGTGCCAGCAGCCGATCCCGGGATACGCAGTATTTT. Its translation: CASSRSRDTQYF.